This TCR beta chain was observed in a study of blood T cell repertoires in COVID-19 (TCRdb year 2020). With respect to the entire study: Collaborator samples came from the United States, Italy and Spain and covered acute and convalescent phases of COVID-19. The prospective study material was composed of cDNA or gDNA derived from T cells, B-cell-depleted T cells, or PBMCs. The dataset comprised deeply sampled blood TCRbeta repertoires from subjects exposed to, actively infected with, or recovered from COVID-19. The repertoires were released in a freely available public database intended as a resource for research on the immune response to SARS-CoV-2. The samples were drawn from two sources: the first 160 participants of the ongoing ImmuneRACE study, and 950 to 1,500 subjects contributed by 6 global collaborators. Sample metadata almost always included a de-identified subject ID, COVID-19 status, age in years and sex. Where available, HLA class I and class II types were obtained from metadata supplied by the sample provider rather than from assay-based typing.

TCRbeta CDR3 regions were amplified from genomic DNA using the immunoSEQ Assay, a bias-controlled multiplex PCR. As for the authors' bioinformatics: Within the assay, amplification of reference gene primers was used to estimate how many nucleated cells each sample contained. Sequence reads were collapsed and filtered to measure the absolute abundance of every unique TCRbeta CDR3 rearrangement. For each sample, productive Simpson clonality was calculated as the square root of Simpson's diversity index across productive rearrangements. TCRdb stores this immuneACCESS table with in-frame sequences only. Part of the clones is absent; in the studies checked, under half of the shortfall reflects unresolved V genes, and no reason is known for the rest. V, J and clone size are taken as reported in that table, and D and trimming were inferred from the DNA itself. The sample table shows approximately 97,000 clones, and roughly 92% are seen once. The ten largest clones represent around 1.9% of the sample.

The CDR3 contains 13 residues, cysteine and phenylalanine counted. Of all the DNA, just the CDR3 is kept, 39 bases in frame from base 1. The CDR1 and CDR2 encoded by the germline V gene are SQVTM and ANQGSEA. The junction shows trimming of 8 bases on V and 2 bases on J, and the gene matches do not reach 6 bases of it. This clone came up a few times. Its cognate antigen has yet to be identified. One base away there is no much larger clone; base qualities are not given. At one collaborating source in Seattle, patients were enrolled during active infection and were followed longitudinally through the course of disease. Each collaborating institution followed its own protocols to collect whole blood in K2EDTA tubes. For TCRbeta analysis, collaborators shipped samples in one of three forms: frozen whole blood, isolated PBMCs, or DNA extracted from either of those sample types. Results the study describes overall, beyond this receptor: Clinical and demographic metadata were provided uncurated, with the amount varying by source and participant.

The receptor's source is a woman aged 45-59 years with COVID-19, enrolled during active disease. This chain is built from TRBV29-1 and TRBJ2-7; 10 middle bases align to TRBD1. The source material was peripheral blood. CDR3 sequence: CSTGQGGAYEQYF. DNA sequence: TGCAGCACTGGACAGGGGGGCGCCTACGAGCAGTACTTC.